The 5 T cell receptor beta chains presented below share a single source sample, sequenced in a study of T-cell memory formation after mild COVID-19. TCRdb itself ran the 5' RACE reads through MiXCR, one entry per CDR3 protein. The sample lists over 70,000 distinct CDR3 sequences; about 15% were seen once. The sample was PBMCs or a T cell subset sorted from them (not recorded which). These receptors were collected from a young man who had mild COVID-19 (a few samples of this study predate the infection). Cell type and time point are not known.

The chain joins TRBV7-2 to TRBJ2-1; the D is unclear. The germline V gene has CDR1 SGHTA and CDR2 FQGNSA. Trimming pared 3 bases from V and 8 bases from J, leaving 8 bases between. The CDR3 runs to 12 residues. The DNA of the CDR3 is TGTGCCAGCAGCTTTACTGGCGATGAGCAGTTCTTC. Amino acids: CASSFTGDEQFF.

There are a few counts of this clonotype. The chain joins TRBV4-2 to TRBJ2-5; 9 nucleotides line up with TRBD2. Germline CDR1 and CDR2: LGHNA and YNFKEQ. J was trimmed by 2 bases and V by 0 bases; bases with no gene match: 7. This CDR3 has 17 amino acids. The DNA of the CDR3 is TGTGCCAGCAGCCAAGATCCTAGCGGGGTACTACAAGAGACCCAGTACTTC. As protein: CASSQDPSGVLQETQYF.

This chain connects TRBV4-2 to TRBJ2-1, with D possibly TRBD2 on 7 matching bases. Germline V gives CDR1 LGHNA, CDR2 YNFKEQ. The CDR3 has 16 amino acids. V dropped 5 bases and J dropped 6 bases, with 20 bases sitting between them. The CDR3 DNA reads TGTGCCAGCAGCGCGCTTCTAGGGGGGGATTTCAATGAGCAGTTCTTC. Protein product: CASSALLGGDFNEQFF.

This clonotype has at least ten counts. The rearrangement uses TRBV4-1 and TRBJ2-1; no clear D gene. V was trimmed by 0 bases and J by 10 bases, leaving 16 bases between them. The CDR3 loop spans 15 amino acids. Looked up from germline, CDR1 is MGHRA and CDR2 is YSYEKL. CDR3 DNA sequence: TGCGCCAGCAGCCAAGATGCCTTTACCGGTAGAGAGCAGTTCTTC. Its protein product is CASSQDAFTGREQFF.

The CDR3 spells CASMRQGAPNEQYF. CDR3 DNA: TGTGCCAGCATGCGACAGGGGGCCCCCAACGAGCAGTACTTC. This chain uses TRBV27 with TRBJ2-7; 10 bases line up with TRBD1. In germline, CDR1 is MNHEY, CDR2 SMNVEV (reference sequence). The CDR3 extends over 14 amino acids. The trim removed 7 bases at V and 5 bases at J, leaving 8 bases unmatched.